What follows are 15 T cell receptor beta chains derived from one specimen sequenced in a study of identical twins. TCRdb itself ran the 5' RACE reads through MiXCR, one entry per CDR3 protein. The sample includes about 250,000 distinct CDR3 sequences, approximately 8.3% of them seen just once. These same data were also listed under a study on yellow fever vaccine responses in identical twins.

The sample consisted of CD8+ T cells sorted from blood. Source of these receptors: a woman between 18 and 29 years old in good health.

This chain uses TRBV24-1 with TRBJ2-3; tentatively, D is TRBD2 (5 bases). V was trimmed by 0 bases and J by 14 bases, leaving 14 bases between them. CDR1 is KGHDR, CDR2 SFDVKD, per germline. The CDR3 is 13 residues long. The CDR3 DNA is TGTGCCACCAGTGATTTGTCCACGGAGCGGCGGTATTTT. Its protein product is CATSDLSTERRYF.

This clonotype appeared many times. At one of its ends the junction is not consistent with the germline gene, which may arise from a read error. The chain couples TRBV5-1 to TRBJ1-4; unclear D gene. CDR1 is SGHRS and CDR2 is YFSETQ in the germline V gene. The CDR3 is 13 amino acids. The chain's CDR3 is CASSLAYNEKLVF. The DNA for the CDR3 is TGCGCCAGCAGCTTGGCCTACAATGAAAAACTGGTTTTT.

This chain connects TRBV7-9 to TRBJ2-1, with D possibly matching TRBD1 (7 bases). The germline CDR1 and CDR2 sequences are SEHNR and FQNEAQ (reference sequence). The CDR3 is made up of 15 amino acids. V was trimmed by 5 bases and J by 0 bases, leaving 11 bases between them. The CDR3 spells CASSPQGGSYNEQFF. Here the CDR3 DNA reads TGTGCCAGCAGCCCCCAGGGGGGCTCCTACAATGAGCAGTTCTTC. Supplemented by reference TRBV7-9 and TRBJ2-1, the full variable domain reads DTGVSQNPRHKITKRGQNVTFRCDPISEHNRLYWYRQTLGQGPEFLTYFQNEAQLEKSRLLSDRFSAERPKGSFSTLEIQRTEQGDSAMYLCASSPQGGSYNEQFFGPGTRLTVL.

This clonotype is categorized as medium-sized. J is TRBJ2-5 and V is TRBV20-1, with TRBD2 matching 12 bases. V gave up 3 bases and J gave up 5 bases; unmatched junction bases: 7. Germline values: CDR1 DFQATT, CDR2 SNEGSKA (reference sequence). There are 15 residues in the CDR3. CDR3 bases: TGCAGTGCTAGGCGACTAGCGGGGGAATTGGAGACCCAGTACTTC. It translates to CSARRLAGELETQYF.

The CDR3 region has the DNA TGTGCCAGCAGTGAACTAGCGGGGGAGCTTACTCACTCCTACGAGCAGTACTTC. Its translation: CASSELAGELTHSYEQYF. The chain carries TRBV2 and TRBJ2-7, with 10 bases lining up with TRBD2. CDR1 is SNHLY, CDR2 FYNNEI, per germline. The V gene end was trimmed by 2 bases and the J gene end by 0 bases; junction bases not matched to a gene: 10. The CDR3 extends over 18 amino acids.

This clonotype was seen only a few times. Sequence at one end of the junction differs from germline and may be a read error. The chain employs TRBV20-1 and TRBJ2-5; TRBD2 matches 9 bases. The CDR3 has 15 residues. Germline V gene lookup returns CDR1 DFQATT and CDR2 SNEGSKA (reference sequence). The CDR3, as DNA: TGCAGTGCTAGAGATATAGCGGGAGACCACGAGACCCAGTACTTC. This gives the protein CSARDIAGDHETQYF.

This clonotype was recorded many times. The chain carries TRBV12-3 or TRBV12-4 and TRBJ2-1; D remains ambiguous. This CDR3 region has 12 residues. Trimming took off 5 bases at V and 3 bases at J, with 5 bases between the two ends. The chain's CDR3 is CASSQFYNEQFF. The CDR3 nucleotides are TGTGCCAGCAGTCAGTTCTACAATGAGCAGTTCTTC.

This clonotype appeared a few times. The chain is built from TRBV6-2 or TRBV6-3 and TRBJ2-2; possibly TRBD1 for D (5 bases). The CDR3 is 15 amino acids. The germline V gene has CDR1 MNHEY and CDR2 SVGEGT. V gave up 6 bases and J gave up 0 bases, with 11 bases separating them. CDR3 sequence (DNA): TGTGCCAGCAGAACCTTGACAGCGAACACCGGGGAGCTGTTTTTT. Its protein product is CASRTLTANTGELFF.

V usage is TRBV6-2 or TRBV6-3 and J usage is TRBJ2-7; maybe TRBD1 (6 bases). The CDR3 is 15 residues long. Germline CDR1 reads MNHEY; CDR2 reads SVGEGT. V shed 0 bases and J shed 1 base, with 10 bases lying between them. CDR3 DNA sequence: TGTGCCAGCAGTTACTCCGGACAGTTGTCCTACGAGCAGTACTTC. It codes for CASSYSGQLSYEQYF.

The chain employs TRBV10-3 and TRBJ2-3; 8 bases line up with TRBD2. The CDR3 covers 16 residues. Germline-derived CDR1 and CDR2 are ENHRY and SYGVKD. V shed 4 bases, J shed 6 bases, and the junction held 12 bases outside the gene matches. CDR3 sequence (DNA): TGTGCCATCAGTGTTGCGCTAGCGGGCCCCGAGGATACGCAGTATTTT. Residues: CAISVALAGPEDTQYF.

This clonotype was seen only a few times. The chain carries TRBV28 and TRBJ2-1; D not certain. Germline V gives CDR1 MDHEN, CDR2 SYDVKM. Trimming took off 3 bases at V and 11 bases at J, with 8 bases between the two ends. The CDR3 contains 11 residues. CDR3 in amino acids: CASSFTTQQFF. The CDR3 DNA is TGTGCCAGCAGTTTCACCACACAGCAGTTCTTC. Together with reference TRBV28 and TRBJ2-1, the CDR3 gives the full variable domain: DVKVTQSSRYLVKRTGEKVFLECVQDMDHENMFWYRQDPGLGLRLIYFSYDVKMKEKGDIPEGYSVSREKKERFSLILESASTNQTSMYLCASSFTTQQFFGPGTRLTVL.

This clonotype has more than one count but fewer than ten. V and J are TRBV24-1 and TRBJ2-5; maybe TRBD1 (6 bases). Trimming stripped 2 bases from V and 3 bases from J, with 12 bases between. There are 15 residues in the CDR3. Looked up from germline, CDR1 is KGHDR and CDR2 is SFDVKD. The CDR3 DNA follows: TGTGCCACCAGTGATTGGACAGATATTGAAGAGACCCAGTACTTC. Translated: CATSDWTDIEETQYF.

The V gene is TRBV27, the J gene TRBJ2-7; D gene ambiguous. V lost 5 bases, J lost 0 bases, and 11 bases lay in between. Germline V lookup: CDR1 MNHEY, CDR2 SMNVEV (reference sequence). The CDR3 loop spans 14 amino acids. CDR3 bases: TGTGCCAGCAGTCCCCATGAGAGCTCCTACGAGCAGTACTTC. The encoded protein is CASSPHESSYEQYF.

J is TRBJ2-5 and V is TRBV7-9, with D hard to call. The CDR3 has 13 residues. The V end lost 3 bases, the J end lost 3 bases, and 8 bases lay between the germline ends. CDR1 SEHNR and CDR2 FQNEAQ come from the germline V gene (reference sequence). Written as DNA, the CDR3 is TGTGCCAGCAGCTTTTCGGATGAAGAGACCCAGTACTTC. It encodes CASSFSDEETQYF.

This clonotype appeared many times. The chain carries TRBV12-3 or TRBV12-4 and TRBJ2-1, with 8 bases aligning to TRBD2. The trim removed 7 bases at V and 9 bases at J, leaving 8 bases unmatched. The length of the CDR3 is 13 residues. The chain's CDR3 is CASNPGGAVEQFF. The CDR3 bases are TGTGCCAGCAATCCCGGGGGGGCCGTTGAGCAGTTCTTC.